The 19 T cell receptor beta chains below come from one sample, sequenced in a study of T cells after yellow fever vaccination. TCRdb reprocessed the 5' RACE reads via MiXCR and lists one record per CDR3 protein. The repertoire consists of 300,000 to 350,000 distinct CDR3 sequences, with around 4.5% occurring once and the leading ten covering 19%. The sample was PBMCs, taken 15 days after the yellow fever booster vaccination. The receptors here all came from a young man who received the YFV17D yellow fever vaccine.

The J gene is TRBJ1-1, the V gene TRBV7-2; D call uncertain. The CDR3 extends over 15 amino acids. Germline-derived CDR1 and CDR2 are SGHTA and FQGNSA. The V gene lost 4 bases and the J gene lost 3 bases, with 15 bases spanning the gap. CDR3 region: CASSSKGEVYTEAFF. DNA for the CDR3: TGTGCCAGCAGCTCTAAGGGTGAGGTTTACACTGAAGCTTTCTTT.

This clonotype was seen at least ten times. The chain employs TRBV9 and TRBJ1-1, with TRBD1 as a possible D gene (5 bases). V dropped 3 bases and J dropped 5 bases, with 14 bases sitting between them. Per the germline V gene, CDR1 is SGDLS and CDR2 is YYNGEE. The length of the CDR3 is 14 residues. CDR3 residues: CASSASGPTTEAFF. The DNA of the CDR3 is TGTGCCAGCAGCGCCTCGGGACCGACGACTGAAGCTTTCTTT.

The sample holds many counts of this clonotype. The chain uses TRBV20-1 and TRBJ1-2, with 9 nucleotides matching TRBD1. V lost 0 bases to trimming and J lost 7 bases; unmatched junction nucleotides: 12. The germline CDR1 and CDR2 sequences are DFQATT and SNEGSKA (reference sequence). The CDR3 is made up of 16 amino acids. The CDR3 spells CSARDLSSWTGAGYTF. The CDR3 DNA is TGCAGTGCTAGAGATCTTAGTAGTTGGACAGGGGCTGGCTACACCTTC.

This clonotype was observed many times. This chain uses TRBV28 with TRBJ2-1; the D is unclear. Germline CDR1 and CDR2: MDHEN and SYDVKM. This CDR3 is built from 13 residues. The V end lost 1 base, the J end lost 1 base, and 2 bases lay between the germline ends. CDR3 in amino acids: CASSLSSYNEQFF. The CDR3 bases are TGTGCCAGCAGTTTATCATCCTACAATGAGCAGTTCTTC.

This clonotype was observed many times. The chain uses TRBV29-1 and TRBJ1-1; D may be TRBD1 (6 bases). Germline values: CDR1 SQVTM, CDR2 ANQGSEA. The CDR3 is 11 residues long. The V end was cut by 7 bases, the J end by 3 bases, with 9 bases between. Written as DNA, the CDR3 is TGCAGCGGCACAGGGTACACTGAAGCTTTCTTT. It translates to CSGTGYTEAFF.

The CDR3 spells CSAEGVYTSTDTQYF. In DNA, the CDR3 is TGCAGCGCCGAAGGAGTGTATACTAGCACAGATACGCAGTATTTT. This chain links TRBV29-1 with TRBJ2-3, with no clear D. Deletions cut 7 bases from V and 0 bases from J, with 17 bases between. CDR1 and CDR2 from the germline V gene are SQVTM and ANQGSEA. This CDR3 is built from 15 residues.

This clonotype was seen ten or more times. The gene calls are TRBV25-1 and TRBJ2-1; D is perhaps TRBD1 (6 bases). The ends were cut back, 1 base at V and 8 bases at J, with 15 bases in the middle. CDR1 MGHDK and CDR2 SYGVNS come from the germline V gene. This CDR3 contains 15 residues. CDR3 DNA sequence: TGTGCCAGCAGTGAATCCCAGACAGGTACCTATGAGCAGTTCTTC. It is translated as CASSESQTGTYEQFF.

This clonotype was recorded at least ten times. V usage is TRBV10-3 and J usage is TRBJ1-5; no clear D gene. V lost 0 bases and J 6 bases, leaving 9 bases between the germline ends. The V gene's germline CDR1 is ENHRY and CDR2 SYGVKD. The length of the CDR3 is 14 residues. CDR3 bases: TGTGCCATCAGTGAGTCAGGTCGCGGTCAGCCCCAGCATTTT. Protein: CAISESGRGQPQHF.

This chain joins TRBV18 and TRBJ2-3; D unresolved. The CDR3 contains 15 residues. The germline gives CDR1 KGHSH, CDR2 LQKENI. V was shortened by 2 bases and J by 0 bases, with 9 bases between the two germline ends. The CDR3 sequence is CASSPFYFSTDTQYF. In DNA form, the CDR3 reads TGTGCCAGCTCACCATTCTATTTTAGCACAGATACGCAGTATTTT. The complete variable domain, with remaining parts taken from reference TRBV18 and TRBJ2-3, reads NAGVMQNPRHLVRRRGQEARLRCSPMKGHSHVYWYRQLPEEGLKFMVYLQKENIIDESGMPKERFSAEFPKEGPSILRIQQVVRGDSAAYFCASSPFYFSTDTQYFGPGTRLTVL.

The chain is built from TRBV12-3 or TRBV12-4 and TRBJ2-5, with D perhaps matching TRBD1 or TRBD2 (5 bases each). V was pared by 1 base and J by 2 bases, with 14 bases between. The CDR3 totals 16 residues. The CDR3 sequence: CASSLGQRELQETQYF. In nucleotides, the CDR3 is TGTGCCAGCAGTTTAGGACAGAGGGAATTGCAAGAGACCCAGTACTTC.

This clonotype has just a few counts. The V call is TRBV6-2 or TRBV6-3, the J call TRBJ2-2; 8 nucleotides align to TRBD1. J lost 5 bases, V lost 6 bases, and 8 bases had no gene match. Germline V gives CDR1 MNHEY, CDR2 SVGEGT. The CDR3 consists of 15 residues. The CDR3 is CASSPPGGYTGELFF. The DNA of the CDR3 is TGTGCCAGCAGCCCCCCAGGGGGCTATACCGGGGAGCTGTTTTTT.

This chain connects TRBV6-6 to TRBJ2-1, with 7 nucleotides matching TRBD2. J was trimmed by 0 bases and V by 0 bases; bases with no gene match: 2. CDR3 length equals 16 residues. Germline CDR1 and CDR2: MNHNY and SVGAGI (reference sequence). The CDR3: CASSYSGGGSYNEQFF. The CDR3 nucleotides read TGTGCCAGCAGTTACTCGGGGGGGGGCTCCTACAATGAGCAGTTCTTC.

This chain connects TRBV4-1 to TRBJ2-3; D possibly uses TRBD1 or TRBD2 (6 bases each). The CDR3 extends over 16 amino acids. Looked up from germline, CDR1 is MGHRA and CDR2 is YSYEKL. Trimming took 4 bases from V and 1 from J, leaving 15 bases between them. The CDR3 loop reads CASSPPRGPGTDTQYF. In DNA, the CDR3 is TGCGCCAGCAGCCCTCCCCGGGGGCCAGGCACAGATACGCAGTATTTT.

The chain uses TRBV3-1 and TRBJ2-5; no firm D call. The CDR3 runs 15 residues. Germline V gene sequence: CDR1 LGHDT, CDR2 YNNKEL (reference sequence). V was clipped by 1 base and J by 4 bases, with 13 bases between them. This CDR3 reads CASSQGMKKRETQYF. The CDR3 DNA is TGTGCCAGCAGCCAAGGAATGAAAAAGAGAGAGACCCAGTACTTC.

V usage is TRBV12-3 or TRBV12-4 and J usage is TRBJ1-2; D not resolved. V lost 0 bases and J lost 6, with 11 bases in between. The CDR3 has 14 amino acids. The CDR3 DNA reads as TGTGCCAGCAGTTTAGCGGGCGGGGATCATGGCTACACCTTC. Protein: CASSLAGGDHGYTF.

The chain couples TRBV6-2 or TRBV6-3 to TRBJ2-3, with unresolved D. This CDR3 region has 13 residues. The V gene's germline CDR1 is MNHEY and CDR2 SVGEGT. Trimming removed 1 base from V and 4 bases from J, with 6 bases in between. The CDR3 DNA reads TGTGCCAGCAGTTACTTTGGGTCAGATACGCAGTATTTT. Its protein product is CASSYFGSDTQYF.

This clonotype has ten or more counts. The chain couples TRBV12-3 or TRBV12-4 to TRBJ2-5; no reliable D call. This CDR3 has 11 residues. Trimming pared 7 bases from V and 5 bases from J, leaving 8 bases between. The CDR3 nucleotides read TGTGCCAGCACTCTCGGGGAGACCCAGTACTTC. Residues: CASTLGETQYF.

Many counts were recorded for this clonotype. The CDR3 region is CASSLEGRDQPQHF. The DNA of the CDR3 is TGCGCCAGCAGCTTGGAAGGAAGGGATCAGCCCCAGCATTTT. The chain carries TRBV5-1 and TRBJ1-5; D is unclear. Germline V CDR1 and CDR2: SGHRS, YFSETQ. The CDR3 consists of 14 residues. The V and J ends lost 0 bases and 5 bases respectively, with 9 bases between them.

This clonotype was observed at least ten times. V usage is TRBV5-1 and J usage is TRBJ2-1, with D hard to call. CDR1 SGHRS and CDR2 YFSETQ come from the germline V gene. Trimming took off 0 bases at V and 4 bases at J, with 14 bases between the two ends. This CDR3 comprises 16 residues. The CDR3 here is CASSLEAWPPYNEQFF. The CDR3 DNA is TGCGCCAGCAGCTTGGAGGCCTGGCCGCCATACAATGAGCAGTTCTTC.